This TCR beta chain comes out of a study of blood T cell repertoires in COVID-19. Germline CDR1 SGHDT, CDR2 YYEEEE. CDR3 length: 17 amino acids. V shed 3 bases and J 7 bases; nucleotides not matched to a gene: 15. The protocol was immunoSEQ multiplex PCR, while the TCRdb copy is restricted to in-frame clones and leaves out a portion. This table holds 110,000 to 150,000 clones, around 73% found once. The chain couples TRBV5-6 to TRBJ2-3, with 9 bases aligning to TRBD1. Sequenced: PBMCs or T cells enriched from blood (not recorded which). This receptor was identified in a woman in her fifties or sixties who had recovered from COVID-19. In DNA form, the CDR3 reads TGTGCCAGCAGCTCTCCCGGGACAGGGCCCGCACATAATACGCAGTATTTT. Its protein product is CASSSPGTGPAHNTQYF. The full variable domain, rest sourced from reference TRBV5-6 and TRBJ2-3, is DAGVTQSPTHLIKTRGQQVTLRCSPKSGHDTVSWYQQALGQGPQFIFQYYEEEERQRGNFPDRFSGHQFPNYSSELNVNALLLGDSALYLCASSSPGTGPAHNTQYFGPGTRLTVL.